Shown below are 13 T cell receptor beta chains from a single sample sequenced in a study of shared clonotypes between healthy human individuals. The naive CD8 population came from CD45RO-negative cells selected for CCR7, without terminally differentiated effector memory CD45RA+ cells. This table comes from immunoSEQ multiplex PCR, and its TCRdb copy is limited to in-frame clones, with some not included. The data contain about 2 million clones, about 94% of them singletons. The sample consisted of naive CD8+ T cells sorted from blood. The source is a man aged 18 to 30 in good health.

The chain joins TRBV4-1 to TRBJ2-7; D is undetermined. CDR1 and CDR2 (germline): MGHRA, YSYEKL. Trimming took 0 bases from V and 0 from J, leaving 9 bases between them. This CDR3 comprises 15 residues. The CDR3 loop is CASSQDWVGSYEQYF. The CDR3 nucleotides are TGCGCCAGCAGCCAAGACTGGGTCGGCTCCTACGAGCAGTACTTC.

The V gene is TRBV6-5, the J gene TRBJ1-6; D possibly corresponds to TRBD1 (6 bases). The CDR3 runs 16 residues. The germline gives CDR1 MNHEY, CDR2 SVGAGI. The V gene lost 2 bases and the J gene lost 7 bases, with 15 bases spanning the gap. The CDR3 loop reads CASSYQRVQGNSPLHF. The CDR3 region has the DNA TGTGCCAGCAGTTACCAGCGGGTCCAGGGGAATTCACCCCTCCACTTT.

This clone was seen just once. The chain has TRBV5-4 and TRBJ2-2; TRBD2 matches at 10 bases. J lost 1 base, V lost 4 bases, and 4 bases had no gene match. The CDR3 consists of 16 residues. The germline CDR1 and CDR2 sequences are SGHNT and YYREEE (reference sequence). Here the CDR3 reads CASSTGLAVNTGELFF. CDR3 bases: TGTGCCAGCAGCACCGGACTAGCGGTGAACACCGGGGAGCTGTTTTTT.

This chain links TRBV5-6 with TRBJ1-1; D not certain. Germline values: CDR1 SGHDT, CDR2 YYEEEE. This CDR3 has 17 residues. Trimming pared 0 bases from V and 6 bases from J, leaving 21 bases between. The CDR3 region is CASSLEEGSSMLAEAFF. CDR3 DNA: TGTGCCAGCAGCTTGGAAGAGGGTTCCTCAATGCTCGCTGAAGCTTTCTTT.

The chain uses TRBV27 and TRBJ1-2, with a possible D match to TRBD1 (6 bases). V lost 2 bases, J lost 4 bases, and 14 bases lay in between. CDR3 size: 15 residues. CDR1 and CDR2 (germline): MNHEY, SMNVEV (reference sequence). The CDR3, as DNA: TGTGCCAGCAGTTTAATTTGGGGGCGCGGCTATGGCTACACCTTC. It specifies CASSLIWGRGYGYTF.

The chain has TRBV5-5 and TRBJ2-7, with TRBD2 identical over 8 bases. The germline V gene has CDR1 SGHKS and CDR2 YYEKEE (reference sequence). This CDR3 spans 14 amino acids. With V trimmed by 6 bases and J by 2 bases, 7 bases remained unmatched. CDR3 in DNA: TGTGCCAGCACATGGGTAGCGGGGACCTACGAGCAGTACTTC. As protein: CASTWVAGTYEQYF.

Concerning this clone: In the same sample, other DNA sequences code for this CDR3. The chain recombines TRBV11-2 with TRBJ2-7, with no clear D. V shed 1 base and J shed 2 bases, with 9 bases lying between them. Per germline, CDR1 SGHAT and CDR2 FQNNGV. This CDR3 is built from 14 residues. CDR3 sequence (DNA): TGTGCCAGCAGCTTAGCGGGCGGCGCCTACGAGCAGTACTTC. Translated: CASSLAGGAYEQYF.

The V call is TRBV10-3, the J call TRBJ2-3, with TRBD2 identical over 7 bases. This CDR3 is built from 16 residues. Germline V gene sequence: CDR1 ENHRY, CDR2 SYGVKD. The V gene end was trimmed by 5 bases and the J gene end by 0 bases; junction bases not matched to a gene: 8. The CDR3 DNA reads TGTGCCATCAGTAAAAGAGAGCGGGAAAGCACAGATACGCAGTATTTT. Protein sequence: CAISKRERESTDTQYF.

This clone was detected only once. This specimen includes other DNA sequences encoding the same CDR3. The chain employs TRBV9 and TRBJ2-1; unclear D gene. Deletions cut 3 bases from V and 9 bases from J, with 7 bases between. The CDR3 runs 11 residues. CDR1 SGDLS and CDR2 YYNGEE come from the germline V gene. The CDR3 sequence is CASSALGEQFF. The CDR3 nucleotides are TGTGCCAGCAGCGCCCTAGGTGAGCAGTTCTTC.

About this clone: The identical CDR3 is also encoded by other nucleotide sequences in the sample. The V call is TRBV11-2, the J call TRBJ2-7, with a tentative D call TRBD2 (6 bases). Between the trimmed V and J ends, which lost 1 base and 2 bases, there was a span of 9 bases. CDR3 length: 14 residues. The germline CDR1 and CDR2 sequences are SGHAT and FQNNGV. The CDR3 DNA is TGTGCCAGCAGCTTAGCGTCGGGGGCCTACGAGCAGTACTTC. Translated, it gives CASSLASGAYEQYF.

This clone appeared a single time. The chain couples TRBV6-1 to TRBJ1-1, with D tentatively TRBD1 (6 bases). CDR3 length: 12 amino acids. Looked up from germline, CDR1 is MNHNS and CDR2 is SASEGT. Trimming removed 7 bases from V and 5 bases from J, with 11 bases in between. The CDR3 spells CASNGGLTEAFF. CDR3 nucleotides: TGTGCCAGCAACGGGGGGCTTACTGAAGCTTTCTTT.

The chain uses TRBV12-5 and TRBJ1-4; D ambiguous. V was trimmed by 1 base and J by 8 bases, leaving 11 bases between them. The CDR3 extends over 14 amino acids. The germline V gene has CDR1 LGHNT and CDR2 FRNRAP. CDR3 coding DNA: TGTGCTAGTGGTTTGGATTCGAAAAGCGAAAAACTGTTTTTT. It translates to CASGLDSKSEKLFF.

The chain uses TRBV1 and TRBJ2-1; whether TRBD1, the table's D call, matches the DNA was not checked. TRBV1 is assigned pseudogene status. This CDR3 region has 16 residues. CDR3 sequence: CTSSQGFGQGPNEQFF. In DNA, the CDR3 is TGCACCAGCAGCCAAGGTTTTGGCCAGGGCCCCAATGAGCAGTTCTTC.